One TCR beta chain is described in this entry. This record belongs to a study of blood T cell repertoires in COVID-19. Overall study: From T cells, B-cell-depleted T cells, or PBMCs came the material, which was cDNA or gDNA.

From germline, CDR1 is KGHSY and CDR2 FQNENV. This CDR3 has 13 residues. V was pared by 2 bases and J by 9 bases, with 6 bases of the junction left unmatched. Per the original data handling: Reference gene primer amplification in the assay estimated nucleated cell counts. Repertoires were generated with immunoSEQ multiplex PCR, while TCRdb's copy carries only in-frame clones and drops some. That table supplies the V and J calls and clone size; D and trimming were determined from the DNA. Of some 87,000 clones listed, approximately 91% are singletons. The clonotype comes from a woman in her 70s with acute or convalescent COVID-19. This chain links TRBV16 with TRBJ2-5; 7 bases are shared with TRBD1. Sequenced material: peripheral blood. This chain's CDR3 is CASSQPTGAPQYF. CDR3 nucleotides: TGTGCCAGCAGCCAACCAACAGGGGCGCCCCAGTACTTC.